This section outlines one T cell receptor beta chain sequence together with its context. Produced via immunoSEQ multiplex PCR; TCRdb's table is partial and in-frame only. The sample lists about 1.5 million clones, 95% to 99% seen once, with roughly 0.45% in the top ten. This specimen belongs to a study of shared clonotypes between healthy human individuals. Study as a whole: Three CD4 naive, three CD4 memory, two CD8 naive and one CD8 memory plate were used per donor.

The germline V gene encodes CDR1 SGDLS and CDR2 YYNGEE. V lost 2 bases and J lost 4, with 18 bases in between. The CDR3 extends over 16 amino acids. The sequencing sample was made of naive CD4+ T cells sorted from blood. The subset was: CD45RA+ positively selected. The TCR originated in a young man in good health. V gene TRBV9 combines with J gene TRBJ1-2; weak D call: TRBD1 (5 bases). CDR3 protein: CASSVTPVTGGYGYTF. CDR3 in DNA: TGTGCCAGCAGCGTCACCCCGGTGACGGGGGGCTATGGCTACACCTTC.